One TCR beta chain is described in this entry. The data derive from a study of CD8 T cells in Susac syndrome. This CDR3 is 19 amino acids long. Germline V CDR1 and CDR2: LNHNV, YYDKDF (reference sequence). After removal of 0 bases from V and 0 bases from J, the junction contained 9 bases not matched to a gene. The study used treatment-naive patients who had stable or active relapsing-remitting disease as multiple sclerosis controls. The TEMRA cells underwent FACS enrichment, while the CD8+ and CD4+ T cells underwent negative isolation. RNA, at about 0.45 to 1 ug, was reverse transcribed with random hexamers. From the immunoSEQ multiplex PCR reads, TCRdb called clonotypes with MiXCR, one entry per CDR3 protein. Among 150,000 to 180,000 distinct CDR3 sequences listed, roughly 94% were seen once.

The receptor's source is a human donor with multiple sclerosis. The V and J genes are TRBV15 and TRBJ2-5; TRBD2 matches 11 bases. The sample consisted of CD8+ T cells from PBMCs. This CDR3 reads CATSRDWESLAGDQETQYF. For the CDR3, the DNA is TGTGCCACCAGCAGAGATTGGGAGTCACTAGCGGGGGACCAAGAGACCCAGTACTTC.